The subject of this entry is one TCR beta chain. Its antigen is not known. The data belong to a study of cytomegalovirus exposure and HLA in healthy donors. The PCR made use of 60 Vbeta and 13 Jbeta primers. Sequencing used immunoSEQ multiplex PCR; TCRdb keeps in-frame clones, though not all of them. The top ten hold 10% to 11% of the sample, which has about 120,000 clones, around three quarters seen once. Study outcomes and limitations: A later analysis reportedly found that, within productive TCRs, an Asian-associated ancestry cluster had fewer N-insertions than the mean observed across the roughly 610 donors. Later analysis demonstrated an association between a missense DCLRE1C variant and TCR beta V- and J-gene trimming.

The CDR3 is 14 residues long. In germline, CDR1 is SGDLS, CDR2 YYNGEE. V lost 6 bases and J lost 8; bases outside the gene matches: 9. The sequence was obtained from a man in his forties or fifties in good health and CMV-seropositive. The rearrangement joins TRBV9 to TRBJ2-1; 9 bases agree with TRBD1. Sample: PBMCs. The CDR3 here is CASNPGQGRHEQFF. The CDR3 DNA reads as TGTGCCAGCAATCCCGGACAGGGGAGACATGAGCAGTTCTTC.